The sequence of this T cell receptor beta chain was determined in a study of cytomegalovirus exposure and HLA in healthy donors. Separation from the roughly 690-subject first cohort characterized the roughly 120-subject validation cohort, to which the donors belonged. Concerning this clone: The antigen remains undetermined.

The repertoire was sequenced with immunoSEQ multiplex PCR; TCRdb's copy has only in-frame clones and lacks some. The sample includes about 200,000 clones, around 80% seen only once; the top ten take 13%. Study-wide findings and caveats: A subsequent analysis found that TCR clusters from the first cohort also tended to co-occur in the 120 validation repertoires, with under 95% of cluster scores above 0.

The CDR3 extends over 13 amino acids. CDR1 SGHAT and CDR2 FQNNGV come from the germline V gene. Trimming removed 0 bases from V and 11 bases from J; junction bases left unmatched: 6. The clonotype comes from a woman aged 25-40 years in good health and CMV-seropositive. The chain couples TRBV11-2 to TRBJ2-5; TRBD2 matches at 7 bases. Sequencing was carried out using PBMCs. The CDR3 protein is CASSLESGVLQYF. In DNA, the CDR3 is TGTGCCAGCAGCTTAGAGAGCGGGGTCTTACAGTACTTC.